This TCR beta chain was identified during a study of T cells in Graves' hyperthyroidism and ophthalmopathy. Findings and caveats of the study: Ophthalmopathy and stable hyperthyroidism were told apart by a 13 V-J model. Median prediction lead before ophthalmopathy onset was 6.5 to 7 months with the model.

CDR3 length equals 14 residues. CDR1 and CDR2 from the germline V gene are SGHDN and FVKESK. Trimming stripped 0 bases from V and 7 bases from J, with 12 bases between. Concerning this clonotype itself: As yet, its antigen is unknown.

Amplified TCR beta CDR3 regions derived from RNA transcripts. An initial round of RT-PCR targeting the TCR CDR3 relied on the HTBI primer set. Using its own MiXCR run on the multiplex PCR reads, TCRdb lists one record per CDR3 protein. The sample yields about 380,000 distinct CDR3 sequences, approximately 12% seen once. Diagnoses were established using clinical symptoms, serum thyroxine and TRAb, thyroid ultrasound and orbital computed tomography. The material sequenced was blood. V and J are TRBV14 and TRBJ1-1; no clear D. This sequence was found in a young man with Graves' hyperthyroidism that later progressed to Graves' ophthalmopathy. As DNA, the CDR3 is TGTGCCAGCAGCCAAGAAGCCGGCACCAATGAAGCTTTCTTT. The encoded protein is CASSQEAGTNEAFF.